These 29 T cell receptor beta chains were all obtained from the same sample, sequenced in a study of T cell responses to AZD1222 COVID-19 vaccine. Only in-frame clones appear in the TCRdb table, and some are missing; sequencing was by immunoSEQ multiplex PCR. The sample yields some 150,000 clones, around nine tenths seen once. The sequencing used peripheral blood, collected on day 0 of AZD1222 vaccination. Every receptor here comes from an adult in good health.

This chain connects TRBV4-3 to TRBJ2-7; a weak D match, TRBD1 (6 bases). Between the trimmed V and J ends, which lost 4 bases and 3 bases, there was a span of 25 bases. The CDR3 length is 18 residues. CDR1 and CDR2 from the germline V gene are LGHNA and YSLEER. The CDR3 coding sequence is TGCGCCAGCAGCCGCGAGAGGAGCAGACAGGATAGAGTCTACGAGCAGTACTTC. As protein: CASSRERSRQDRVYEQYF.

The chain employs TRBV7-3 and TRBJ2-7, with 7 bases matching TRBD2. This CDR3 has 13 residues. Germline-derived CDR1 and CDR2 are SGHTA and FQGTGA. The V and J ends lost 2 bases and 11 bases, in that order; junction bases with no gene match: 9. CDR3 residues: CASSLDTGGPEYF. The CDR3 region has the DNA TGTGCCAGCAGCTTAGACACGGGAGGACCCGAGTACTTC. The full variable domain, rest sourced from reference TRBV7-3 and TRBJ2-7, is GAGVSQTPSNKVTEKGKYVELRCDPISGHTALYWYRQSLGQGPEFLIYFQGTGAADDSGLPNDRFFAVRPEGSVSTLKIQRTERGDSAVYLCASSLDTGGPEYFGPGTRLTVT.

This chain joins TRBV3-1 (or the pseudogene TRBV3-2) and TRBJ1-3; D gene uncertain. The V gene lost 4 bases and the J gene lost 0 bases, with 10 bases spanning the gap. The CDR3 runs 15 residues. Looked up from germline, CDR1 is LGHDT and CDR2 is YNNKEL (reference sequence). The CDR3 nucleotides are TGTGCCAGCAGCCCCGGTCTTAGCTCTGGAAACACCATATATTTT. Its translation is CASSPGLSSGNTIYF.

The V gene is TRBV18, the J gene TRBJ2-3, with D perhaps matching TRBD2 (5 bases). Trimming took off 3 bases at V and 5 bases at J, with 9 bases between the two ends. This CDR3 has 13 amino acids. CDR1 KGHSH and CDR2 LQKENI come from the germline V gene. The CDR3 nucleotides are TGTGCCAGCTCACCGACGAGGGAAGATACGCAGTATTTT. Amino acids: CASSPTREDTQYF. The complete variable domain, with remaining parts taken from reference TRBV18 and TRBJ2-3, reads NAGVMQNPRHLVRRRGQEARLRCSPMKGHSHVYWYRQLPEEGLKFMVYLQKENIIDESGMPKERFSAEFPKEGPSILRIQQVVRGDSAAYFCASSPTREDTQYFGPGTRLTVL.

The count of this clone is one. The rearrangement uses TRBV10-3 and TRBJ2-7, with 9 nucleotides matching TRBD2. The CDR3 totals 14 residues. From germline, CDR1 is ENHRY and CDR2 SYGVKD. Unmatched junction bases numbered 11, after V lost 8 bases and J lost 6 bases. CDR3 in DNA: TGTGCCATCGGCCAGCGGGAGGAATTGGGCGAGCAGTACTTC. Translating it yields CAIGQREELGEQYF.

The V call is TRBV6-5, the J call TRBJ2-1, with 7 bases that match TRBD2. Germline assignment: CDR1 MNHEY and CDR2 SVGAGI. This CDR3 is built from 15 residues. With 6 bases clipped from V and 5 bases from J, the junction kept 10 bases outside the gene matches. In nucleotides, the CDR3 is TGTGCCAGCAGAATTTCGGGAGGACACCACAATGAGCAGTTCTTC. This translates into CASRISGGHHNEQFF.

The V call is TRBV19, the J call TRBJ2-7; 9 nucleotides align to TRBD1. The CDR3 is 14 residues long. Trimming took 6 bases from V and 2 from J; bases not matched to a gene: 5. Germline V gene sequence: CDR1 LNHDA, CDR2 SQIVND (reference sequence). CDR3 protein: CASRTQGAAYEQYF. CDR3 DNA: TGTGCCAGTAGAACACAGGGGGCCGCCTACGAGCAGTACTTC.

The chain has TRBV9 and TRBJ2-6; D gene ambiguous. This CDR3 comprises 13 residues. CDR1 is SGDLS, CDR2 YYNGEE, per germline. Trimming stripped 6 bases from V and 1 base from J, with 5 bases between. CDR3 bases: TGTGCCAGCACTCATTCTGGGGCCAACGTCCTGACTTTC. This gives the protein CASTHSGANVLTF.

This sequence joins TRBV5-6 and TRBJ2-3; 12 nucleotides match TRBD2. J was trimmed by 5 bases and V by 4 bases; bases with no gene match: 5. The germline V gene encodes CDR1 SGHDT and CDR2 YYEEEE. The CDR3 has 15 residues. The CDR3 region is CASSGGLAGVDTQYF. CDR3 nucleotides: TGTGCCAGCAGCGGGGGACTAGCGGGTGTAGATACGCAGTATTTT. The variable domain in full, with the rest retrieved from reference TRBV5-6 and TRBJ2-3, is DAGVTQSPTHLIKTRGQQVTLRCSPKSGHDTVSWYQQALGQGPQFIFQYYEEEERQRGNFPDRFSGHQFPNYSSELNVNALLLGDSALYLCASSGGLAGVDTQYFGPGTRLTVL.

This clone was observed a single time. The gene calls are TRBV9 and TRBJ2-1; 9 bases align to TRBD1. The V gene end was trimmed by 3 bases and the J gene end by 1 base; junction bases not matched to a gene: 14. The CDR3 totals 19 residues. Germline V CDR1 and CDR2: SGDLS, YYNGEE. The CDR3 DNA is TGTGCCAGCAGCGCGAGGCGGGACAGGGTGATAACATCCTACAATGAGCAGTTCTTC. This encodes CASSARRDRVITSYNEQFF.

This chain links TRBV19 with TRBJ2-1; 9 bases are shared with TRBD1. The CDR3 length is 15 residues. CDR1 LNHDA and CDR2 SQIVND come from the germline V gene (reference sequence). The junction had 6 bases not matched to a gene; V was cut back by 5 bases and J by 4 bases. The CDR3 sequence is CASSETGGNYNEQFF. CDR3 in DNA: TGTGCCAGTAGTGAGACAGGGGGAAATTACAATGAGCAGTTCTTC.

V and J are TRBV7-6 and TRBJ2-5; unclear D gene. CDR1 is SGHVS and CDR2 is FNYEAQ in the germline V gene. The CDR3 covers 14 residues. Deletions cut 4 bases from V and 1 base from J, with 10 bases between. The chain's CDR3 is CASSYSWGQETQYF. The CDR3 DNA follows: TGTGCCAGCAGCTACTCCTGGGGCCAAGAGACCCAGTACTTC.

J is TRBJ2-5 and V is TRBV11-2, with D possibly being TRBD2 (6 bases). Germline CDR1 reads SGHAT; CDR2 reads FQNNGV. The CDR3 is made up of 14 amino acids. Trimming took 4 bases from V and 1 from J, leaving 10 bases between them. CDR3 region: CASSSLGGQETQYF. The CDR3 nucleotides read TGTGCCAGCAGCTCCTTGGGGGGCCAAGAGACCCAGTACTTC.

The V call is TRBV7-2, the J call TRBJ2-2; a possible D gene is TRBD1 (6 bases). Germline V lookup: CDR1 SGHTA, CDR2 FQGNSA. With 5 bases removed from V and 1 base from J, the gap between germline ends came to 11 bases. The CDR3 contains 15 residues. In nucleotides, the CDR3 is TGTGCCAGCAGCGCCCGGGACAAGAACACCGGGGAGCTGTTTTTT. Its translation: CASSARDKNTGELFF. Complete variable domain (other parts from reference TRBV7-2 and TRBJ2-2): GAGVSQSPSNKVTEKGKDVELRCDPISGHTALYWYRQSLGQGLEFLIYFQGNSAPDKSGLPSDRFSAERTGGSVSTLTIQRTQQEDSAVYLCASSARDKNTGELFFGEGSRLTVL.

The rearrangement joins TRBV19 to TRBJ2-1; D might be TRBD2 (5 bases). CDR3 length: 15 amino acids. The V end lost 5 bases, the J end lost 0 bases, and 11 bases lay between the germline ends. Germline CDR1 reads LNHDA; CDR2 reads SQIVND (reference sequence). CDR3 sequence: CASSLSGSSYNEQFF. CDR3 sequence (DNA): TGTGCCAGTAGTCTCAGCGGTAGCTCCTACAATGAGCAGTTCTTC.

The sample holds one count of this clone. The chain employs TRBV19 and TRBJ2-5, with a weak D call TRBD1 (6 bases). The ends were cut back, 7 bases at V and 4 bases at J, with 13 bases in the middle. The CDR3 runs 13 residues. CDR1 and CDR2 from the germline V gene are LNHDA and SQIVND (reference sequence). The CDR3 DNA follows: TGTGCCAGTAAGGACAGAGCCGTAGAGACCCAGTACTTC. Its translation is CASKDRAVETQYF.

The J gene is TRBJ2-1, the V gene TRBV7-7; unclear D gene. Deletions cut 1 base from V and 9 bases from J, with 7 bases between. Germline CDR1 and CDR2: SSHAT and FNYEAQ (reference sequence). The CDR3 loop spans 12 amino acids. The CDR3: CASSLDGGEQFF. DNA of the CDR3: TGTGCCAGCAGCTTAGACGGCGGTGAGCAGTTCTTC.

The chain employs TRBV28 and TRBJ1-6, with D uncertain. CDR1 is MDHEN, CDR2 SYDVKM, per germline. CDR3 length: 19 residues. Deletions cut 7 bases from V and 0 bases from J, with 22 bases between. The CDR3 loop is CASTQRSLRGSSYNSPLHF. CDR3 nucleotide sequence: TGTGCCAGCACTCAGAGATCACTTCGGGGAAGCTCCTATAATTCACCCCTCCACTTT.

The CDR3 DNA follows: TGTGCCAGCAGCTTGGGGGGAGGGCCAAATGAGCAGTTCTTC. It specifies CASSLGGGPNEQFF. This chain links TRBV5-6 with TRBJ2-1; 7 nucleotides match TRBD2. The V gene's germline CDR1 is SGHDT and CDR2 YYEEEE. Trimming cost V 0 bases and J 7 bases; bases outside gene matches: 4. This CDR3 has 14 residues. Using reference TRBV5-6 and TRBJ2-1 for the parts outside the CDR3, the full variable domain is DAGVTQSPTHLIKTRGQQVTLRCSPKSGHDTVSWYQQALGQGPQFIFQYYEEEERQRGNFPDRFSGHQFPNYSSELNVNALLLGDSALYLCASSLGGGPNEQFFGPGTRLTVL.

The CDR3 protein is CASSPGQGARNEQFF. The CDR3 nucleotides are TGTGCCAGCTCTCCGGGACAGGGGGCGCGAAATGAGCAGTTCTTC. This chain uses TRBV18 with TRBJ2-1; 12 bases match TRBD1. Germline CDR1 and CDR2: KGHSH and LQKENI. CDR3 length: 15 residues. Trimming at V came to 6 bases and at J to 7 bases, leaving 7 bases not matched to a gene.

The V and J genes are TRBV18 and TRBJ1-4; tentative D call: TRBD1 (6 bases). The V gene lost 3 bases and the J gene lost 7 bases, with 15 bases spanning the gap. The CDR3 sequence is 15 residues long. Germline V CDR1 and CDR2: KGHSH, LQKENI. The CDR3 loop reads CASSPVLGAGEKLFF. The CDR3 DNA sequence: TGTGCCAGCTCACCTGTACTGGGGGCAGGTGAAAAACTGTTTTTT.

The chain's CDR3 is CASSLGYRSYNEQFF. The CDR3 bases are TGTGCCAGCAGCTTAGGCTATAGGTCCTACAATGAGCAGTTCTTC. V usage is TRBV11-2 and J usage is TRBJ2-1; D is uncertain. The V gene's germline CDR1 is SGHAT and CDR2 FQNNGV. This CDR3 is built from 15 residues. V dropped 1 base and J dropped 1 base, with 8 bases sitting between them.

This sequence joins TRBV7-2 and TRBJ2-7; no reliable D call. V lost 5 bases and J 1 base, leaving 12 bases between the germline ends. The CDR3 spans 14 residues. CDR1 and CDR2 from the germline V gene are SGHTA and FQGNSA. The CDR3 bases are TGTGCCAGCAGCCCCTACGAGAATTCCTACGAGCAGTACTTC. Its protein is CASSPYENSYEQYF.

This clone came up once. The gene calls are TRBV15 and TRBJ1-2; D is ambiguous. V lost 2 bases to trimming and J lost 6 bases, with 19 bases between them. CDR1 is LNHNV, CDR2 YYDKDF, per germline (reference sequence). The CDR3 runs 16 residues. For the CDR3, the DNA is TGTGCCACCAGCAGACGACCCCCCCGGGATTACCATGGCTACACCTTC. Amino acid sequence: CATSRRPPRDYHGYTF.

CDR3 nucleotide sequence: TGTGCCAGCAGCCACACTACCGACCTGTACAATGAGCAGTTCTTC. It translates to CASSHTTDLYNEQFF. The chain is built from TRBV14 and TRBJ2-1; D not certain. Trimming stripped 3 bases from V and 4 bases from J, with 13 bases between. Per germline, CDR1 SGHDN and CDR2 FVKESK. The CDR3 runs to 15 residues.

The chain couples TRBV29-1 to TRBJ2-5; 8 nucleotides align to TRBD2. Germline assignment: CDR1 SQVTM and CDR2 ANQGSEA. Losses at the gene ends were 6 bases for V and 2 bases for J; bases not matched to a gene: 8. The CDR3 spans 14 residues. CDR3 bases: TGCAGCGTCGACCTAGCGGGCCAACAAGAGACCCAGTACTTC. Translated, it gives CSVDLAGQQETQYF.

V and J are TRBV18 and TRBJ2-7; D is uncertain. This CDR3 has 13 amino acids. Per germline, CDR1 KGHSH and CDR2 LQKENI. V lost 1 base and J lost 1, with 5 bases in between. CDR3 sequence reads: CASSPRVSYEQYF. The CDR3 nucleotides are TGTGCCAGCTCACCACGGGTTTCCTACGAGCAGTACTTC. The whole variable domain, filled in from reference TRBV18 and TRBJ2-7, reads NAGVMQNPRHLVRRRGQEARLRCSPMKGHSHVYWYRQLPEEGLKFMVYLQKENIIDESGMPKERFSAEFPKEGPSILRIQQVVRGDSAAYFCASSPRVSYEQYFGPGTRLTVT.

The chain recombines TRBV27 with TRBJ2-7; 10 bases fit TRBD1. There are 16 residues in the CDR3. The germline V gene encodes CDR1 MNHEY and CDR2 SMNVEV (reference sequence). V was pared by 3 bases and J by 6 bases, with 11 bases of the junction left unmatched. Written as DNA, the CDR3 is TGTGCCAGCAGTTTCGTTCCCGGGACAGGGGCCCCCGAGCAGTACTTC. Encoded protein: CASSFVPGTGAPEQYF.

The chain recombines TRBV5-1 with TRBJ2-3, with D hard to call. CDR1 is SGHRS and CDR2 is YFSETQ in the germline V gene. The V and J ends lost 0 bases and 6 bases respectively, with 11 bases between them. The CDR3 is 14 residues long. CDR3 nucleotide sequence: TGCGCCAGCAGCTTGGGGACCACCATGGATACGCAGTATTTT. Its protein is CASSLGTTMDTQYF.